The T cell receptor (beta chain) described here comes from a study of T cells in localized non-small cell lung cancer. Assay used: immunoSEQ multiplex PCR; TCRdb lists only in-frame clones, some missing. The profile shows 70,000 to 100,000 clones, over 75% of them singletons. About this clone itself: Its target is unknown.

Germline assignment: CDR1 MNHNY and CDR2 SVGAGI (reference sequence). V shed 5 bases and J 4 bases; nucleotides not matched to a gene: 6. This CDR3 spans 14 amino acids. Study-wide points: Greater T cell density in blood accompanied longer overall survival. Adjacent uninvolved lung tissue had the highest T cell clonality, exceeding tumor.

This chain connects TRBV6-6 to TRBJ1-2, with 8 bases that match TRBD1. This sample comprised peripheral blood, obtained before any cancer treatment. The TCR originated in an older female donor with stage I lung adenocarcinoma. In DNA, the CDR3 is TGTGCCAGCAGTCCCGGACAGGGAGGCTATGGCTACACCTTC. Protein product: CASSPGQGGYGYTF.